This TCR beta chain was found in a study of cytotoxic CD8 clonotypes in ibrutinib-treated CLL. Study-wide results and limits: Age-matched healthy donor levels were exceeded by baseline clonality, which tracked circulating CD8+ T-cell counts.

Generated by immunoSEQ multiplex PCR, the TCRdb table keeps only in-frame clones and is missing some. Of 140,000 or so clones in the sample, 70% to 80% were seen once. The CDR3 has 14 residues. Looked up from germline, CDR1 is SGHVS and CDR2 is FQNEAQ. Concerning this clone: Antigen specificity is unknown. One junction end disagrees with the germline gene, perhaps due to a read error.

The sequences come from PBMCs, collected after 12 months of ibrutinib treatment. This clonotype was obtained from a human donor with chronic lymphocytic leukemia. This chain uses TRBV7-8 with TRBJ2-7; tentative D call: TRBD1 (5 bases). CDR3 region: CASSRNRQSYVQYF. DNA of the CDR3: TGTGCCAGCAGCCGCAATCGACAGTCCTACGTGCAGTACTTC.